A selection of T cell receptor beta chains follows, all from one sample in a study of cytomegalovirus exposure and HLA in healthy donors. TCRdb keeps only in-frame clones here, not all; method: immunoSEQ multiplex PCR. Here the sample spans about 73,000 clones, about 81% being singletons. Sequenced: PBMCs. These receptors originate from a man in his 70s in good health and CMV-seronegative. The CDR3 runs from the conserved cysteine through the conserved F or W. The D gene is left open where the match is weak. Clone size, where shown, is once, few, many, or a class for clones that have expanded.

.	TRBV7-9	.	TRBJ1-1	TGTGCCAGCAGCTTGCAGGTGAACACTGAAGCTTTCTTT	CASSLQVNTEAFF
.	TRBV7-2	.	TRBJ1-3	TGTGCCAGCAGCCAAGGTGGACAGACGGGAAACACCATATATTTT	CASSQGGQTGNTIYF
.	TRBV7-2	.	TRBJ1-1	TGTGCCAGCAGCTTAACGGGGGGGGCAGAGAACACTGAAGCTTTCTTT	CASSLTGGAENTEAFF
TRBD2	TRBV4-3	few	TRBJ2-3	TGCGCCAGCAGCCAAGGGACTAGCCGGCAGAGCGAGCGGCAGTATTTT	CASSQGTSRQSERQYF
TRBD1	TRBV9	.	TRBJ1-2	TGTGCCAGCAGCGTAGCTCCCCCCGGGACAGGGGTGAACTATGGCTACACCTTC	CASSVAPPGTGVNYGYTF
.	TRBV11-2	.	TRBJ2-7	TGTGCCAGCAGCGCCGAGGGCGAGCAGTACTTC	CASSAEGEQYF
.	TRBV4-2	.	TRBJ2-7	TGTGCCAGCAGCCAAGCCCCCGGGGTGGGGTACGAGCAGTACTTC	CASSQAPGVGYEQYF
TRBD2	TRBV7-9	.	TRBJ2-3	TGTGCCAGCAGCTTCCTAGCGGGACGGGGGGCGCAGTATTTT	CASSFLAGRGAQYF
.	TRBV27	.	TRBJ1-1	TGTGCCAGCAGTTTGGACAGAATGAACACTGAAGCTTTCTTT	CASSLDRMNTEAFF
.	TRBV4-3	few	TRBJ2-3	TGCGCCAGCAGCCCCCATCCCACAGATACGCAGTATTTT	CASSPHPTDTQYF
TRBD1	TRBV19	few	TRBJ1-5	TGTGCCAGTAGTATTGACAGGGGTTTTGGGGGCAATCAGCCCCAGCATTTT	CASSIDRGFGGNQPQHF
TRBD1	TRBV5-1	.	TRBJ1-1	TGCGCCAGCAGCTCTAAACCCGGGACAGCGGCAAACACTGAAGCTTTCTTT	CASSSKPGTAANTEAFF
.	TRBV10-2	.	TRBJ1-2	TGCGCCAGCAGTGAGACACGGGGAAACTATGGCTACACCTTC	CASSETRGNYGYTF
.	TRBV5-5	.	TRBJ2-1	TGTGCCAGCAGCTACTATAGCGGTAGCTCCTACAATGAGCAGTTCTTC	CASSYYSGSSYNEQFF
TRBD2	TRBV13	.	TRBJ2-1	TGTGCCAGCAGCATCCGGACTAGCGGGATGGGTGAGCAGTTCTTC	CASSIRTSGMGEQFF
.	TRBV9	few	TRBJ1-2	TGTGCCAGCAGCGCAGGACAGATCAAGAACTATGGCTACACCTTC	CASSAGQIKNYGYTF